Below, one T cell receptor beta chain is given with its context. The sample holds one count of this clone. The specificity of this receptor is unknown. No base qualities exist here, and no much larger clone lies one base off it. The same CDR3 arises from other DNA sequences in this sample as well. The entry originates in a study of T cell responses to AZD1222 COVID-19 vaccine (dated by TCRdb to the early 2020s). Looking at the study overall: TCR sequencing covered some 240 trial participants: 200 to 220 given two doses of AZD1222 and approximately 26 given two doses of MenACWY control vaccine. Trial participants were enrolled by age into 18-55, 56-69 and 70-plus year subgroups, with about 150, 28 and 57 TCR-sequenced participants respectively.

Read against the paper, the sample's time point label means: about 28 days (+/-7) after the second vaccine dose. Because spike-specific TCR depth and breadth did not differ between the two schedules, AZD1222 recipients who got a second dose at roughly 4 weeks were pooled with those who got a second dose at roughly 12 weeks. Samples from vaccinated people were obtained from the UK trials COV001 and COV002, which included a single-blind randomized controlled phase 2/3 trial of AZD1222 (ChAdOx1 nCoV-19) in healthy adults. For TCRbeta chain sequencing, PBMC samples from trial participants were taken at day 0 and at day 28 after the second dose. V and J lose 0 bases and 6 bases, and a span of 7 bases separates them. For CDR1 and CDR2, the germline V gene lists SGHRS and YFSETQ. Counted from cysteine to phenylalanine, this CDR3 has 12 amino acids. Only the CDR3 portion is preserved as DNA: 36 bases, with reading frame beginning at the first base.

The CDR3 regions of human TCRbeta chains were analyzed by immunosequencing. The authors processed their data as follows. Repertoire TCRs were matched against a reference library of SARS-CoV-2-specific TCRs generated with the MIRA antigen-specificity platform. Breadth meant the fraction of unique TCRs that were SARS-CoV-2-associated, whereas depth meant the fraction of total T cells that were SARS-CoV-2-associated. Each spike-specific TCR was assigned to its reactive spike region and to a CD4 or CD8 class using the MIRA data. Log10-transformed breadth and depth values were compared by one-way ANOVA with Sidak's multiple comparisons tests. TCRdb stores this immuneACCESS table with in-frame sequences only. Part of the clones is absent; in the studies checked, under half of the shortfall reflects unresolved V genes, and no reason is known for the rest. The V and J calls and clone size are taken from that table; D and trimming were inferred from the DNA. Here the sample has about 150,000 clones; around 88% occur a single time. The leading ten clones occupy approximately 0.97% of the sample.

The study at large found these results: Nearly half of unique spike-specific TCRs reportedly recognized epitopes outside regions mutated in the B.1.351 and B.1.1.7 variants. A significant rise in spike-specific TCR breadth and depth was observed after two AZD1222 doses relative to day 0 and relative to MenACWY recipients. Only six AZD1222 recipients were SARS-CoV-2 seropositive at baseline, limiting conclusions about previously exposed vaccinees. The vaccine-associated CD4 TCRs covered the entire spike protein, and the dominant responses fell in regions 160-218 and 743-854. Most participants were white British and females outnumbered males, and the authors suggested that clonal diversity may have been underestimated. In the small 56-69-year group, the increase in depth fell short of significance, most likely because of low power. Because no day 14 peak-response samples were available, the repertoires could be characterized only after the peak T cell response.

The sequence joins TRBV5-1 to TRBJ2-7; the D segment could be TRBD1, given 6 matching bases. This TCR was recovered from an adult who received the AZD1222 COVID-19 vaccine. The sample was peripheral blood, taken 28 days after the second AZD1222 dose. The CDR3 sequence is CASSLGGREQYF. The nucleotide sequence is given as TGCGCCAGCAGCTTGGGGGGGCGCGAGCAGTACTTC.